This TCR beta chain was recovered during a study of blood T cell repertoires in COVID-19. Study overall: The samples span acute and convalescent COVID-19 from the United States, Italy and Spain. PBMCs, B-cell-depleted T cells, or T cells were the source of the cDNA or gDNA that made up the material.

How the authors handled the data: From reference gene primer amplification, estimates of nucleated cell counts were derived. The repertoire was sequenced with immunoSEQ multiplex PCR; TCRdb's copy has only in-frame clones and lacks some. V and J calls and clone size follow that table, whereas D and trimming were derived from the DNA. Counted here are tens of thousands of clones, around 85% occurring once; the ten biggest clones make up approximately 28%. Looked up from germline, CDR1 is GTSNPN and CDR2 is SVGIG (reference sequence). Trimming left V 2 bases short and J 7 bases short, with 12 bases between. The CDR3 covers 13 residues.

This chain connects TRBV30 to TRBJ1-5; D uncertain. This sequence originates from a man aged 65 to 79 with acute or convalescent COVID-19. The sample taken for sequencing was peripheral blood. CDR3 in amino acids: CAWSSQSGQPQHF. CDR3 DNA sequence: TGTGCCTGGAGTTCTCAATCCGGGCAGCCCCAGCATTTT. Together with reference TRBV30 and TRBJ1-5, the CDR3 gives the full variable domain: SQTIHQWPATLVQPVGSPLSLECTVEGTSNPNLYWYRQAAGRGLQLLFYSVGIGQISSEVPQNLSASRPQDRQFILSSKKLLLSDSGFYLCAWSSQSGQPQHFGDGTRLSIL.